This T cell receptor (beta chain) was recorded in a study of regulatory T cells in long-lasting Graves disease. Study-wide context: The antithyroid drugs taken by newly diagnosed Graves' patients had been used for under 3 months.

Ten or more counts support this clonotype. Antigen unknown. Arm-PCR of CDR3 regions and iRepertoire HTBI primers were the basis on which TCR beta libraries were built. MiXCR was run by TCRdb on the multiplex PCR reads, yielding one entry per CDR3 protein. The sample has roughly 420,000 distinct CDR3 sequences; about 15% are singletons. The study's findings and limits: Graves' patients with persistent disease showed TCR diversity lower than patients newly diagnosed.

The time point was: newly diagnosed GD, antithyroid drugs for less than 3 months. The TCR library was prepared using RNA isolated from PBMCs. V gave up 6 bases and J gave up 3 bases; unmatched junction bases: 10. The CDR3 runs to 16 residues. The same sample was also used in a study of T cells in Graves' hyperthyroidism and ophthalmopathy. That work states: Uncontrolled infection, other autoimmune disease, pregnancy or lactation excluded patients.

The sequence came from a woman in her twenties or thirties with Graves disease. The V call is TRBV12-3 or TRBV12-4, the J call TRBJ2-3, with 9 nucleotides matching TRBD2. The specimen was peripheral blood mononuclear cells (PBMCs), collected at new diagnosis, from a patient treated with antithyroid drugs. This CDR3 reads CASSNLAGVSTDTQYF. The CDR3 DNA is TGTGCCAGCAGCAACTTAGCGGGAGTTTCGACAGATACGCAGTATTTT.